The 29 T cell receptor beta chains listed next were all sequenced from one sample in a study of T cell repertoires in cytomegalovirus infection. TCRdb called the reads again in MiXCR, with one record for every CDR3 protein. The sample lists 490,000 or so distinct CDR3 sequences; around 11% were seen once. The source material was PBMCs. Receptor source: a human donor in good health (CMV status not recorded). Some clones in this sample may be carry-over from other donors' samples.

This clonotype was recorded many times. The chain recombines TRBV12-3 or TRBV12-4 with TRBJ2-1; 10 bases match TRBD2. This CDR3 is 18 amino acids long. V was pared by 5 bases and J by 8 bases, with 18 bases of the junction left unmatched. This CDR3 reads CASSVTHELAGTRYEQFF. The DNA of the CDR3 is TGTGCCAGCAGTGTTACCCATGAACTAGCGGGAACTCGGTATGAGCAGTTCTTC.

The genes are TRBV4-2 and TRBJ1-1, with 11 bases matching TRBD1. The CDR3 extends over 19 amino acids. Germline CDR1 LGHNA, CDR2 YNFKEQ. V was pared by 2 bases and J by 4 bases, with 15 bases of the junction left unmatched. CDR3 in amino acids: CASSQLRGQGAVKGTEAFF. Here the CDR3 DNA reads TGTGCCAGCAGCCAACTCCGTGGACAGGGGGCTGTGAAGGGCACTGAAGCTTTCTTT.

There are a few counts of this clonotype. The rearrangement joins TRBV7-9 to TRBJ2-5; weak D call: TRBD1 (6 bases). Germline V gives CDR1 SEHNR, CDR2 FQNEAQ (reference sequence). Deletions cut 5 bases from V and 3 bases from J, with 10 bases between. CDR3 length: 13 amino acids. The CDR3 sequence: CASSQGQKETQYF. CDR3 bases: TGTGCCAGCAGCCAGGGACAAAAAGAGACCCAGTACTTC.

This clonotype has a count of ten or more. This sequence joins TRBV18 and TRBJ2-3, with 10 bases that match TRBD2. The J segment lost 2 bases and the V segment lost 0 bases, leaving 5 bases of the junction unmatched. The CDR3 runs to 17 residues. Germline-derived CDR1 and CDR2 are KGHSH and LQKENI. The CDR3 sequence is CASSPPASGRHTDTQYF. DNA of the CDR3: TGTGCCAGCTCACCACCGGCTAGCGGGAGACACACAGATACGCAGTATTTT.

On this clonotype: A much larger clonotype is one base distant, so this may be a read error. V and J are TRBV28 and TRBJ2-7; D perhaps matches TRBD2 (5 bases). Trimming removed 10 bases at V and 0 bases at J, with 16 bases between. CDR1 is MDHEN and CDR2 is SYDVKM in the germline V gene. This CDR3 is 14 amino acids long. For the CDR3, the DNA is TGTGCCATCTCCTGGGGTGGACTCTCCTACGAGCAGTACTTC. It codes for CAISWGGLSYEQYF.

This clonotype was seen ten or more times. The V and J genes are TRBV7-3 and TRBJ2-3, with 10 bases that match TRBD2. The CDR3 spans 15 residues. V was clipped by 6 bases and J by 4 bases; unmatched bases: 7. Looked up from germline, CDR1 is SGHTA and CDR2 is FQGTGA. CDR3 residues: CASRPSGRASDTQYF. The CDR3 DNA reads TGTGCCAGCAGACCAAGCGGGAGGGCGTCAGATACGCAGTATTTT.

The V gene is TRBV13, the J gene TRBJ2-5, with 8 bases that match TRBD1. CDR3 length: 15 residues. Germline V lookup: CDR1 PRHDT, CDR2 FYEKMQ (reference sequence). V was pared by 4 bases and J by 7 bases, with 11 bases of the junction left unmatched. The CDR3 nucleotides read TGTGCCAGCAGCTCGGGACAGGCAGTCGGGGGGACCCAGTACTTC. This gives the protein CASSSGQAVGGTQYF.

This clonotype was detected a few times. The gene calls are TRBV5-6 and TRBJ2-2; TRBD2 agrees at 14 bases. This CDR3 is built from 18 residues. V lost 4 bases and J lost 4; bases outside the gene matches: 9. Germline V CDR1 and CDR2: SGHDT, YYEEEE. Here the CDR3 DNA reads TGTGCCAGCAGCGAACTCGGGACTAGCGGGGGACCCACCGGGGAGCTGTTTTTT. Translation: CASSELGTSGGPTGELFF.

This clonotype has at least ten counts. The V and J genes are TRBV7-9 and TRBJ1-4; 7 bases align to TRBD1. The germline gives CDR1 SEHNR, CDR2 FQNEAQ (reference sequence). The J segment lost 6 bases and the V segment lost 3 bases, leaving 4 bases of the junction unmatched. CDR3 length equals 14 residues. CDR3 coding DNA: TGTGCCAGCAGCTTTTCCAGGGGGGATGAAAAACTGTTTTTT. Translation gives CASSFSRGDEKLFF.

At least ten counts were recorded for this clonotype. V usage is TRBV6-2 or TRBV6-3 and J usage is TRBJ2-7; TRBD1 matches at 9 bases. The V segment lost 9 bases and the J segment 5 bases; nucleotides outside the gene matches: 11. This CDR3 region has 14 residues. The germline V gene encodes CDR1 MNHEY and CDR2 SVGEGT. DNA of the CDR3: TGTGCCAGTTCCCTCGGGACAGGGTCCCACGAGCAGTACTTC. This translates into CASSLGTGSHEQYF.

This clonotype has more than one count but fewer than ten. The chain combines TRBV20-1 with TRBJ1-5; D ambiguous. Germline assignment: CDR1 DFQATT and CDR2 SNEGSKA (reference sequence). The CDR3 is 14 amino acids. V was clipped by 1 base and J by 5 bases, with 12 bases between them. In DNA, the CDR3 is TGCAGTGCTAGAGGATTAAGGCGAGATCAGCCCCAGCATTTT. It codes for CSARGLRRDQPQHF.

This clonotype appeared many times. CDR3 DNA: TGTGCCAGCAGCAAGAAGACAGGGGGCACTGAAGCTTTCTTT. This gives the protein CASSKKTGGTEAFF. This chain links TRBV11-2 with TRBJ1-1, with 9 bases that match TRBD1. The CDR3 covers 14 residues. Germline V gene lookup returns CDR1 SGHAT and CDR2 FQNNGV. V was pared by 5 bases and J by 4 bases, with 5 bases of the junction left unmatched. Variable domain in full (rest from reference TRBV11-2 and TRBJ1-1): EAGVAQSPRYKIIEKRQSVAFWCNPISGHATLYWYQQILGQGPKLLIQFQNNGVVDDSQLPKDRFSAERLKGVDSTLKIQPAKLEDSAVYLCASSKKTGGTEAFFGQGTRLTVV.

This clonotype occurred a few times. CDR3 in amino acids: CASSPGLRSTFF. The CDR3 nucleotides read TGTGCCAGCAGCCCGGGGCTTAGGTCGACTTTCTTT. V usage is TRBV12-3 or TRBV12-4 and J usage is TRBJ1-1, with D tentatively TRBD1 (5 bases). V lost 6 bases, J lost 12 bases, and 17 bases lay in between. The CDR3 loop spans 12 amino acids.

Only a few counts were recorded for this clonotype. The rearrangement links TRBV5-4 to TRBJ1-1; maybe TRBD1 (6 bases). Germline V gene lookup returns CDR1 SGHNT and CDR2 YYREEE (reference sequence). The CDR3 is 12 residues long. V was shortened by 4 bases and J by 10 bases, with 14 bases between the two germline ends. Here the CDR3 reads CASSRDTRGAFF. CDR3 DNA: TGTGCCAGCAGCCGGGACACCAGGGGAGCTTTCTTT. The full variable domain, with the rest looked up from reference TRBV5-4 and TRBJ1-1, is ETGVTQSPTHLIKTRGQQVTLRCSSQSGHNTVSWYQQALGQGPQFIFQYYREEENGRGNFPPRFSGLQFPNYSSELNVNALELDDSALYLCASSRDTRGAFFGQGTRLTVV.

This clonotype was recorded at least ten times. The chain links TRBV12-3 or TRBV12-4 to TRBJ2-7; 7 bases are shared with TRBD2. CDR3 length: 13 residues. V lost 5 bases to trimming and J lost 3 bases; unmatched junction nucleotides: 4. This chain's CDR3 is CASSKLADYEQYF. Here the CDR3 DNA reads TGTGCCAGCAGTAAGCTAGCGGACTACGAGCAGTACTTC.

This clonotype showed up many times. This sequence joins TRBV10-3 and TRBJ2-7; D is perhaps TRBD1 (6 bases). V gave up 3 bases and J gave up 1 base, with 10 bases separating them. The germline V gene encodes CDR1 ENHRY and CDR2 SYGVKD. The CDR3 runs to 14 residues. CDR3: CAISEYRDSYEQYF. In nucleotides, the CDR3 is TGTGCCATCAGTGAATACAGGGATTCCTACGAGCAGTACTTC.

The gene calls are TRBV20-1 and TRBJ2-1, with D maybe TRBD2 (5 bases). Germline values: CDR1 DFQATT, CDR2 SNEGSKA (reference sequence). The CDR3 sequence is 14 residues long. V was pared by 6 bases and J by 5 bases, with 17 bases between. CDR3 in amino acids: CSALRVTPHNEQFF. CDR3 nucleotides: TGCAGTGCCCTGCGGGTGACCCCCCACAATGAGCAGTTCTTC.

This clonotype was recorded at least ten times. CDR3 loop: CASSSPPGAGYTF. For the CDR3, the DNA is TGTGCCAGCAGTTCTCCCCCAGGGGCCGGCTACACCTTC. The V call is TRBV27, the J call TRBJ1-2, with D perhaps matching TRBD1 (6 bases). Trimming cost V 4 bases and J 8 bases, with 14 bases left between them. Germline CDR1 MNHEY, CDR2 SMNVEV (reference sequence). The CDR3 sequence is 13 residues long.

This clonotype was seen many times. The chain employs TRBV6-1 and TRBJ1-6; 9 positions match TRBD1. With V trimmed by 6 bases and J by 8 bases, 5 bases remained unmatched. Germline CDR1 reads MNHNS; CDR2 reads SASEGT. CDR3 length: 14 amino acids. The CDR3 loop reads CASSWDRVDSPLHF. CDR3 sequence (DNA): TGTGCCAGCAGCTGGGACAGGGTCGATTCACCCCTCCACTTT.

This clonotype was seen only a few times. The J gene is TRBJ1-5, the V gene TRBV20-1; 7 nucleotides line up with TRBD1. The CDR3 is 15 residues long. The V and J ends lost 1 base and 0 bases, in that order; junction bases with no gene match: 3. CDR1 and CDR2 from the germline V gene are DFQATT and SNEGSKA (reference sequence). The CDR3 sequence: CSARGQGYSNQPQHF. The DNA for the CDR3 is TGCAGTGCTAGAGGACAGGGATATAGCAATCAGCCCCAGCATTTT.

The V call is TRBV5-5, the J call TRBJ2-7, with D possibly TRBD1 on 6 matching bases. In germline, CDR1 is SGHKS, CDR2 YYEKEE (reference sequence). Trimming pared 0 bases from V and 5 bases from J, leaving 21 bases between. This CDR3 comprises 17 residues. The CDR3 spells CASSLGRSDRRRNEQYF. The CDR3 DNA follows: TGTGCCAGCAGCTTGGGAAGATCGGACAGAAGGAGGAACGAGCAGTACTTC.

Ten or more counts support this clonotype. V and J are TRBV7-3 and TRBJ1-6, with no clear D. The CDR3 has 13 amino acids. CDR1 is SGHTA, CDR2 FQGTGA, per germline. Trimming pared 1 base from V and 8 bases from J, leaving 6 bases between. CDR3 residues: CASSLNSDSPLHF. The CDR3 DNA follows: TGTGCCAGCAGCTTAAACAGTGATTCACCCCTCCACTTT.

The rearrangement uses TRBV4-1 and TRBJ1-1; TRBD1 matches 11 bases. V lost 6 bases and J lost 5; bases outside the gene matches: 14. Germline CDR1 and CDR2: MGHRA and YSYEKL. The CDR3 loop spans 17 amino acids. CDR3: CASSPPGQGVRSTEAFF. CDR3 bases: TGCGCCAGCAGTCCGCCGGGACAGGGGGTTCGTAGTACTGAAGCTTTCTTT.

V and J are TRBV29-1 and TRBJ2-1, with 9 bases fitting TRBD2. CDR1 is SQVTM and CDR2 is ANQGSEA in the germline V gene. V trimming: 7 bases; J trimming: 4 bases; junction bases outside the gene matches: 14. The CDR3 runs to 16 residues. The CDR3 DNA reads TGCAGCGGGGGGGGCCTAGCGGGATTTACGTACAATGAGCAGTTCTTC. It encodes CSGGGLAGFTYNEQFF.

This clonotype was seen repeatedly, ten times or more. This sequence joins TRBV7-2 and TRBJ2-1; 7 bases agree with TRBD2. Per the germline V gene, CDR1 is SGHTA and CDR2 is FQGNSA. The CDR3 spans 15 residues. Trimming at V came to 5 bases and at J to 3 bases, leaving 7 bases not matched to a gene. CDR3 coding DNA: TGTGCCAGCAGCCGAACTGGGACTAACTACAATGAGCAGTTCTTC. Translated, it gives CASSRTGTNYNEQFF. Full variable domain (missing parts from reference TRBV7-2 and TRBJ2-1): GAGVSQSPSNKVTEKGKDVELRCDPISGHTALYWYRQSLGQGLEFLIYFQGNSAPDKSGLPSDRFSAERTGGSVSTLTIQRTQQEDSAVYLCASSRTGTNYNEQFFGPGTRLTVL.

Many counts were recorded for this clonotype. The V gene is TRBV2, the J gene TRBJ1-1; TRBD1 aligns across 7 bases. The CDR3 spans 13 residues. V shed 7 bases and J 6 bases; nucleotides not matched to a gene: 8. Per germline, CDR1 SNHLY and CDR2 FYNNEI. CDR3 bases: TGTGCCAGCACGCTCGGAGGGGGCCCTGAAGCTTTCTTT. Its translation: CASTLGGGPEAFF.

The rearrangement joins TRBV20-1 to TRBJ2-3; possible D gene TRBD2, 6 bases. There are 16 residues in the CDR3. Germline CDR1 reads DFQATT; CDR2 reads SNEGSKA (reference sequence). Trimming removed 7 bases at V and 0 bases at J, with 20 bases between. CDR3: CSGLPGAGISTDTQYF. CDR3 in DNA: TGCAGTGGCCTGCCCGGAGCGGGCATTAGCACAGATACGCAGTATTTT.

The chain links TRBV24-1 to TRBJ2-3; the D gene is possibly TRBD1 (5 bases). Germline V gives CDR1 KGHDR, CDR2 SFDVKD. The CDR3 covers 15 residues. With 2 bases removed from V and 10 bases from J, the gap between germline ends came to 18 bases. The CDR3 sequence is CATSDSRDRPYSQYF. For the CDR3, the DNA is TGTGCCACCAGTGATTCCAGGGATAGGCCCTACTCGCAGTATTTT.

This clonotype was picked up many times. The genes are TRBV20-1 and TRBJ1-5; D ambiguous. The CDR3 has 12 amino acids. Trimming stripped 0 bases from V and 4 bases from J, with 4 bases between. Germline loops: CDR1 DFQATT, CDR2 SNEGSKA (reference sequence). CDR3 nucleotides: TGCAGTGCTAGAGATGGGAATCAGCCCCAGCATTTT. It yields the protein CSARDGNQPQHF.